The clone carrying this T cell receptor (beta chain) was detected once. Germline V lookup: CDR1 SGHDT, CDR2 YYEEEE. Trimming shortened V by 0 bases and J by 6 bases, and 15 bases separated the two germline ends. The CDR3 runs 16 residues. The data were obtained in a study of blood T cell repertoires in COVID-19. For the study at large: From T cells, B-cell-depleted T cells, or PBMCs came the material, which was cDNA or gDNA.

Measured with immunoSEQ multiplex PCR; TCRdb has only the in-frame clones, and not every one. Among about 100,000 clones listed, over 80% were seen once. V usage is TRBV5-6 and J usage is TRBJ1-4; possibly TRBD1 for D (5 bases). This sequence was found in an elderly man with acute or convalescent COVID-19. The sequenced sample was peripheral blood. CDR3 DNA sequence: TGTGCCAGCAGCTTGGGGGTGAGCAGGGTAGATGAAAAACTGTTTTTT. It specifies CASSLGVSRVDEKLFF.